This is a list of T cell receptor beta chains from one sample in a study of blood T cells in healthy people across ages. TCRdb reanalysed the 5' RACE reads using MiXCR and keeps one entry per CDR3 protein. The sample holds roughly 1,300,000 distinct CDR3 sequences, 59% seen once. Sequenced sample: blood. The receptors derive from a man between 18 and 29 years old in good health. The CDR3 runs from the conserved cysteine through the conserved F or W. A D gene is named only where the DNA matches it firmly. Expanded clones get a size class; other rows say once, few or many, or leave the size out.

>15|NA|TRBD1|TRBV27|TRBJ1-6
CASSNRGGSNSPLHF
TGTGCCAGCAGTAACAGGGGGGGATCGAATTCACCCCTCCACTTT
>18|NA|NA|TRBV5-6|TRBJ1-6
CASSLGRSQSSYNSPLHF
TGTGCCAGCAGCTTGGGGAGGTCGCAGAGCTCCTATAATTCACCCCTCCACTTT
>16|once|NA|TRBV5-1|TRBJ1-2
CASRTGPGKQNYGYTF
TGCGCCAGCAGAACCGGCCCAGGGAAACAAAACTATGGCTACACCTTC
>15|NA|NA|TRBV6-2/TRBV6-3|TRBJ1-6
CASSTGLGGNSPLHF
TGTGCCAGCAGTACGGGACTCGGCGGAAATTCACCCCTCCACTTT
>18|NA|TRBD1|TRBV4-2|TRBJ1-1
CASSQDRGTGYMNTEAFF
TGTGCCAGCAGCCAAGATAGAGGGACAGGGTACATGAACACTGAAGCTTTCTTT
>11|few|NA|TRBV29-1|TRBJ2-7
CSSRQGDEQYF
TGCAGCAGTCGGCAGGGCGACGAGCAGTACTTC
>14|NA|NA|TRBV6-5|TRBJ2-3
CASSYSSGTDTQYF
TGTGCCAGCAGTTACTCGTCAGGGACAGATACGCAGTATTTT
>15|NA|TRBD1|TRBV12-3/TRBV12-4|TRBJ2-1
CASITHGQGKLEQFF
TGTGCCAGCATAACTCACGGACAGGGGAAGCTTGAGCAGTTCTTC
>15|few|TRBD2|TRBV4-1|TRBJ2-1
CASSTGTSGYNEQFF
TGCGCCAGCAGCACCGGGACTAGCGGGTACAATGAGCAGTTCTTC
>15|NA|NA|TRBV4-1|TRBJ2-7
CASSQGPYLSYEQYF
TGCGCCAGCAGCCAAGGGCCATACCTTTCCTACGAGCAGTACTTC
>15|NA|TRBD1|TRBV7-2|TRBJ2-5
CASATSGQGQETQYF
TGTGCCAGCGCTACTTCGGGACAGGGGCAAGAGACCCAGTACTTC
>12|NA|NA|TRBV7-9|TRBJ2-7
CASSLSDNEQYF
TGTGCCAGCAGCTTATCCGACAATGAGCAGTACTTC
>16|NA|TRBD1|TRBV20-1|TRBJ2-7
CSARADRDRGIYEQYF
TGCAGTGCTAGAGCGGACCGGGACAGGGGGATCTACGAGCAGTACTTC
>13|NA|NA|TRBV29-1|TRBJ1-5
CSVKGVGNQPQHF
TGCAGCGTGAAGGGGGTTGGCAATCAGCCCCAGCATTTT
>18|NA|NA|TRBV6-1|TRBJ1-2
CASSEGSGRTFPLYGYTF
TGTGCCAGCAGTGAGGGTTCAGGGAGGACATTCCCCCTCTATGGCTACACCTTC
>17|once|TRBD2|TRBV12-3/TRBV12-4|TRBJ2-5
CASSGLTSGRFQETRYF
TGTGCCAGCAGTGGCCTGACTAGCGGGAGGTTCCAAGAGACCCGGTACTTC
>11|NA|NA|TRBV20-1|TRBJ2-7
CSARMINEQYF
TGCAGTGCCAGGATGATCAACGAGCAGTACTTC
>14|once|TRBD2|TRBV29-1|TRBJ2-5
CSVRGVTAEETQYF
TGCAGCGTTCGGGGGGTGACGGCCGAAGAGACCCAGTACTTC